What follows describes a single TCR beta chain. Germline V gives CDR1 SEHNR, CDR2 FQNEAQ (reference sequence). CDR3 length equals 14 residues. V lost 3 bases to trimming and J lost 3 bases; unmatched junction nucleotides: 4. This sample is part of a study of T cell changes during pregnancy in multiple sclerosis. The data were produced by immunoSEQ multiplex PCR, yet TCRdb's version contains in-frame clones alone and is incomplete. The sample has 55,000 to 80,000 clones, approximately 95% seen once. This clonotype was obtained from a female donor with multiple sclerosis, enrolled in a pregnancy study. The chain uses TRBV7-9 and TRBJ2-7, with 8 bases lining up with TRBD2. The sequenced sample was CD8+ T cells from peripheral blood mononuclear cells, obtained in the second trimester of pregnancy. CDR3 bases: TGTGCCAGCAGCTTTGTCGGGGGGGACTACGAGCAGTACTTC. Its translation: CASSFVGGDYEQYF.